This T cell receptor (beta chain) is from a study of T cells in Graves' hyperthyroidism and ophthalmopathy (dated by TCRdb to between 2018 and 2020). In the study overall: Peripheral blood samples were taken at the time of initial diagnosis, prior to any treatment. To identify TCR V-J signatures that set the groups apart, the researchers used a discovery cohort of 90 to 100 patients, made up of 40 to 45 with Graves' ophthalmopathy and some 55 with stable Graves' hyperthyroidism. Prospective prediction of ophthalmopathy was tested in an independent validation cohort consisting of 18 hyperthyroidism patients and 15 to 17 patients who later progressed to ophthalmopathy. For training and testing, the 100 or so patients in the discovery cohort were randomly divided in a 7:3 ratio. The study also compared thyroid tissue and blood T-cell repertoires from a handful of Graves' hyperthyroidism patients. After blood sampling, hyperthyroidism patients were treated with methimazole at a starting dose of 30 mg daily, and ophthalmopathy patients were treated with high-dose intravenous methylprednisolone. The paper reports TCR Vbeta CDR3 sequencing of over 120 peripheral blood samples: under 45 ophthalmopathy, over 70 hyperthyroidism and around 17 progressor patients. Broader findings and caveats from the paper: Most expanded thyroid clonotypes (frequency above 0.001) were also detected in blood, suggesting blood repertoires may reflect thyroid immune responses. In validation, progression to ophthalmopathy was predicted by the model with 70.59% sensitivity and 72% to 85% specificity, a median of approximately 7.1 months before onset. No statistical method was used to fix the sample size in advance, and group allocation was not hidden from the investigators. Ophthalmopathy was separated from stable hyperthyroidism by a 13 V-J signature model, with around 88% sensitivity and roughly 81% specificity obtained in cross-validation and 80%/75% obtained in testing.

Graves' hyperthyroidism was defined as stable when no progression to ophthalmopathy occurred over 18 months of follow-up. Hyperthyroidism patients were newly diagnosed, had a disease duration of under 2 months, and were aged 18 to 65 years. The study excluded patients with uncontrolled infections, other autoimmune diseases, pregnancy or lactation. Clinical symptoms, serum thyroxine and TRAb, thyroid ultrasound, and orbital computed tomography formed the basis for the diagnoses. PBMCs were separated from 7.5 to 10 ml of fresh peripheral blood using Ficoll-Paque density gradient centrifugation. Total RNA was extracted using Trizol reagent, and RNA quality was assessed on an Agilent 2100 Bioanalyzer. The TCR beta CDR3 regions were amplified from RNA transcripts. A first-round RT-PCR of the TCR CDR3 used the HTBI primer set with the Qiagen OneStep RT-PCR kit. Libraries were constructed in a second round of multiplex PCR, after which size selection and purification were carried out. Sequencing of the libraries was done on an Illumina HiSeq2000 using paired-end 100 bp reads. The original methods were these. SOAPnuke was used to process the raw data, removing reads that contained adapters or uncalled bases, had a mean Phred below 15, or lacked an exact match to the constant primer or identifier. COPE v1.2.5 was used to merge high-quality paired reads, and clonotypes were defined as unique nucleotide sequences. MiTCR v1.1 was used to align the clonotypes against IMGT TRBV, TRBD and TRBJ reference segments. The analysis was restricted to V-J combinations with a frequency above 0.0001, which together covered roughly 99% of the repertoires. The TCS score was defined as the ratio of F50 (clonal expansion) to E x V (chaos), calculated using BLOSUM62-based TCRdist between CDR3 peptides within each V-J. Welch's t-statistics and random forest reduced fewer than 550 V-J features to some 14, which were used in a naive Bayes classifier (R e1071). TCRdb reanalyzed the raw reads on its own, using fastp at Q25 for trimming and MiXCR for clone calling, and kept in-frame beta chains. Here each entry gathers all rows of one CDR3 protein and keeps the most common genes and DNA. The V and J calls were not made by the authors but by TCRdb's processing. This sample has about 590,000 distinct CDR3 sequences in its table, and 15% to 19% of those were observed once. The ten largest clonotypes hold under 8% of the sample.

This clonotype was picked up many times. The target of this receptor is not known. The input lacks base qualities; no much larger clone sits a single base away. This TCR was sampled from a woman in her 30s with Graves' hyperthyroidism. Sequencing was carried out using blood.

Here the CDR3 is given as CASAGGPGYTF. The bases read TGTGCCAGCGCAGGGGGCCCTGGCTACACCTTC. This receptor chain uses TRBV2 and TRBJ1-2; 8 central nucleotides agree with TRBD1. Reading from cysteine to phenylalanine, the CDR3 counts 11 amino acids. The kept DNA is CDR3 alone, 33 bases in frame from the first base. For this chain, trimming is 8 bases at the V end and 7 bases at the J end, and the number of junction bases without a gene match is 3. The germline V gene encodes CDR1 SNHLY and CDR2 FYNNEI.